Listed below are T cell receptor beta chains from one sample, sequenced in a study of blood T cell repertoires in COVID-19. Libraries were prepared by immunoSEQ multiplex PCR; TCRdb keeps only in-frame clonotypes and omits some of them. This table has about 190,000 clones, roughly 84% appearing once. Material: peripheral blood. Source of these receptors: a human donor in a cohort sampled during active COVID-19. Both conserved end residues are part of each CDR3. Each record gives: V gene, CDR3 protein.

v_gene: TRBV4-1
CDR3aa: CASSLGQTNTGELFF

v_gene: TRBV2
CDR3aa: CAGGTGSQPQHF

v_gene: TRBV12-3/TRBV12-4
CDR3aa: CASSSTGFGYTF

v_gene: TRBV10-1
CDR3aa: CASSGGDYSGNTIYF

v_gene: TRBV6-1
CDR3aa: CASSGGTGGLSGANVLTF

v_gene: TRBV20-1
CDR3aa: CSASLRPSGREQFF

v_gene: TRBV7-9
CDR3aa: CASSKRGLQAFF

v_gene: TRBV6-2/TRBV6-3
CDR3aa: CASSYEREWEQYF

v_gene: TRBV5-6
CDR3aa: CASSGQWFGYTF

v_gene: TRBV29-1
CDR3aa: CSVEVTQGATEAFF

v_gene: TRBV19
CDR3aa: CASRKGIQGSREQYF

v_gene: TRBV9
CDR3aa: CASSVVQGFGTEAFF

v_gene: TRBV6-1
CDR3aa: CASSEARETQYF

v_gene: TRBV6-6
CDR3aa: CASSYNRDRVEKLFF

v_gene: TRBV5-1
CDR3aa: CASSVLAGGTDTQYF

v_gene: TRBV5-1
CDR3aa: CASSSRPRGIAETSAGDTQYF